One sample yielded the 4 T cell receptor beta chains listed below, sequenced in a study of T cells after yellow fever vaccination. MiXCR, run by TCRdb on the 5' RACE reads, gives a single entry per CDR3 protein. The repertoire holds roughly 350,000 distinct CDR3 sequences, about 4% seen once, with roughly 24% in the top ten. Sequences were derived from PBMCs, sampled 5 days after the yellow fever booster vaccination. The receptors were gathered from a man between 18 and 35 years old who received the YFV17D yellow fever vaccine.

This chain uses TRBV20-1 with TRBJ1-1; 9 nucleotides align to TRBD1. CDR1 and CDR2 (germline): DFQATT, SNEGSKA (reference sequence). CDR3 length equals 12 residues. Here the CDR3 DNA reads TGCAGGGGCACAGGGGGCGGCACTGAAGCTTTCTTT. Protein sequence: CRGTGGGTEAFF.

This clonotype was observed a few times. The J gene is TRBJ2-1, the V gene TRBV11-1, with unresolved D. This CDR3 comprises 13 residues. V dropped 4 bases and J dropped 8 bases, with 12 bases sitting between them. The germline V gene encodes CDR1 SGHAT and CDR2 FQDESV (reference sequence). The chain's CDR3 is CASSSIIGYEQFF. Here the CDR3 DNA reads TGTGCCAGCAGCTCAATAATTGGTTATGAGCAGTTCTTC.

The chain recombines TRBV5-1 with TRBJ2-7; 7 bases map to TRBD1. There are 13 residues in the CDR3. The junction had 4 bases not matched to a gene; V was cut back by 4 bases and J by 3 bases. CDR1 SGHRS and CDR2 YFSETQ come from the germline V gene. DNA for the CDR3: TGCGCCAGCAGCGGAGGACAGGTCTACGAGCAGTACTTC. This translates into CASSGGQVYEQYF.

This clonotype was observed a handful of times. The rearrangement uses TRBV12-3 or TRBV12-4 and TRBJ2-2; 8 positions agree with TRBD1. The CDR3 totals 14 residues. V was clipped by 4 bases and J by 8 bases; unmatched bases: 6. This CDR3 reads CASSSGQGAGELFF. The CDR3 DNA follows: TGTGCCAGCAGTTCCGGACAGGGCGCGGGGGAGCTGTTTTTT.